One sample yielded the 17 T cell receptor beta chains listed below, sequenced in a study of blood T cell repertoires in COVID-19. The protocol was immunoSEQ multiplex PCR, while the TCRdb copy is restricted to in-frame clones and leaves out a portion. The sample lists some 38,000 clones; roughly 80% were seen once. The specimen sequenced was peripheral blood. The receptor set was obtained from a man aged 55 to 70 with COVID-19, enrolled during active disease.

The chain links TRBV5-1 to TRBJ2-1; 8 positions agree with TRBD2. The CDR3 is 13 residues long. CDR1 and CDR2 (germline): SGHRS, YFSETQ. Trimming cost V 3 bases and J 7 bases; bases outside gene matches: 3. CDR3 region: CASSSGTRNEQFF. For the CDR3, the DNA is TGCGCCAGCAGCTCCGGGACTAGAAATGAGCAGTTCTTC.

The J gene is TRBJ1-2, the V gene TRBV28, with a tentative D call TRBD1 (5 bases). V was trimmed by 1 base and J by 4 bases, leaving 25 bases between them. The CDR3 runs to 19 residues. CDR1 is MDHEN and CDR2 is SYDVKM in the germline V gene. The CDR3 nucleotides read TGTGCCAGCAGTTTATTTGAAGGGGTTATTCGTGTCAGCCTCTATGGCTACACCTTC. It specifies CASSLFEGVIRVSLYGYTF.

V and J are TRBV10-3 and TRBJ1-2, with 9 positions matching TRBD1. Germline CDR1 reads ENHRY; CDR2 reads SYGVKD. The CDR3 length is 15 residues. Unmatched junction bases numbered 5, after V lost 4 bases and J lost 2 bases. The CDR3 DNA sequence: TGTGCCATCAGTGCTCCGACAGGGGGGAACTATGGCTACACCTTC. This translates into CAISAPTGGNYGYTF.

The V call is TRBV5-1, the J call TRBJ2-3, with TRBD2 matching over 14 bases. The CDR3 totals 15 residues. Germline V gives CDR1 SGHRS, CDR2 YFSETQ. V shed 6 bases, J shed 4 bases, and the junction held 4 bases outside the gene matches. The CDR3 is CASKTSGGGADTQYF. The CDR3, as DNA: TGCGCCAGCAAGACTAGCGGGGGGGGCGCAGATACGCAGTATTTT.

The chain joins TRBV6-4 to TRBJ2-3, with 9 bases matching TRBD2. The germline V gene encodes CDR1 MRHNA and CDR2 SNTAGT. The CDR3 spans 15 residues. V gave up 2 bases and J gave up 2 bases; unmatched junction bases: 2. CDR3 residues: CASSDGGRATDTQYF. CDR3 sequence (DNA): TGTGCCAGCAGTGACGGCGGGAGGGCCACAGATACGCAGTATTTT.

The chain couples TRBV6-4 to TRBJ2-6, with D perhaps TRBD1 (5 bases). The V gene's germline CDR1 is MRHNA and CDR2 SNTAGT. The CDR3 runs 14 residues. The V end lost 6 bases, the J end lost 1 base, and 7 bases lay between the germline ends. This CDR3 is CASSQGSGANVLTF. For the CDR3, the DNA is TGTGCCAGCAGCCAGGGATCTGGGGCCAACGTCCTGACTTTC.

For this clone: An end of the junction differs from the germline gene, which may be a read error. The CDR3 nucleotides read TGTGCCAGCAGTTTGGACAGGGGGCAAGGGCGCTACACCTTC. This sequence encodes CASSLDRGQGRYTF. The V and J genes are TRBV5-4 and TRBJ1-2; TRBD1 matches 11 bases. The CDR3 runs 14 residues. CDR1 is SGHNT, CDR2 YYREEE, per germline (reference sequence).

The chain joins TRBV7-9 to TRBJ2-5; D perhaps matches TRBD1 (5 bases). The CDR3 length is 15 residues. Trimming left V 3 bases short and J 2 bases short, with 13 bases between. The V gene's germline CDR1 is SEHNR and CDR2 FQNEAQ (reference sequence). DNA for the CDR3: TGTGCCAGCAGCTTTGGGCAGGGTGGACAAGAGACCCAGTACTTC. Its protein product is CASSFGQGGQETQYF.

The rearrangement joins TRBV19 to TRBJ2-7; the match to TRBD1 covers 8 bases. Germline V gives CDR1 LNHDA, CDR2 SQIVND (reference sequence). The CDR3 loop spans 15 amino acids. V trimming: 4 bases; J trimming: 1 base; junction bases outside the gene matches: 6. The CDR3 sequence: CASSSWDRNSYEQYF. As DNA, the CDR3 is TGTGCCAGTAGTAGCTGGGACAGGAATTCCTACGAGCAGTACTTC.

The chain joins TRBV5-4 to TRBJ2-1; D uncertain. V lost 7 bases and J lost 0, with 2 bases in between. Germline V CDR1 and CDR2: SGHNT, YYREEE (reference sequence). This CDR3 comprises 11 residues. The CDR3 loop reads CASRSYNEQFF. CDR3 nucleotide sequence: TGTGCCAGCCGCTCCTACAATGAGCAGTTCTTC. The variable domain in full, with the rest retrieved from reference TRBV5-4 and TRBJ2-1, is ETGVTQSPTHLIKTRGQQVTLRCSSQSGHNTVSWYQQALGQGPQFIFQYYREEENGRGNFPPRFSGLQFPNYSSELNVNALELDDSALYLCASRSYNEQFFGPGTRLTVL.

CDR3 nucleotides: TGTGCCAGCAGTTCAGGGTCTACTAATGAAAAACTGTTTTTT. Protein: CASSSGSTNEKLFF. The chain is built from TRBV28 and TRBJ1-4; D may be TRBD1 (5 bases). Germline-derived CDR1 and CDR2 are MDHEN and SYDVKM. The CDR3 runs 14 residues. Trimming left V 4 bases short and J 2 bases short, with 8 bases between.

This sequence joins TRBV4-1 and TRBJ1-2; D not resolved. The germline V and J ends were trimmed by 0 bases and 2 bases, with 10 bases remaining between them. The CDR3 extends over 15 amino acids. The germline V gene encodes CDR1 MGHRA and CDR2 YSYEKL. CDR3 sequence reads: CASSQDVTVNYGYTF. The CDR3 DNA reads as TGCGCCAGCAGCCAAGATGTAACGGTAAACTATGGCTACACCTTC.

The chain couples TRBV7-7 to TRBJ2-3; the match to TRBD1 covers 7 bases. V dropped 5 bases and J dropped 5; count of bases not matched to a gene: 10. Germline values: CDR1 SSHAT, CDR2 FNYEAQ (reference sequence). This CDR3 has 15 amino acids. The CDR3, as DNA: TGTGCCAGCAGCAGCCGGACAGGTCCGGGAGATACGCAGTATTTT. Its translation is CASSSRTGPGDTQYF.

J is TRBJ2-6 and V is TRBV11-2; TRBD2 matches at 14 bases. The CDR3 is made up of 19 amino acids. Germline-derived CDR1 and CDR2 are SGHAT and FQNNGV. V shed 4 bases, J shed 2 bases, and the junction held 7 bases outside the gene matches. The CDR3 here is CASSYYGTSGSTGANVLTF. The CDR3 DNA sequence: TGTGCCAGCAGCTACTATGGGACTAGCGGGAGTACTGGGGCCAACGTCCTGACTTTC.

The chain couples TRBV4-2 to TRBJ2-2, with D maybe TRBD2 (6 bases). This CDR3 comprises 17 residues. V was clipped by 0 bases and J by 3 bases, with 14 bases between them. Per germline, CDR1 LGHNA and CDR2 YNFKEQ. DNA for the CDR3: TGTGCCAGCAGCCAAGAGGTAACACTAGCCGACACCGGGGAGCTGTTTTTT. Protein: CASSQEVTLADTGELFF.

The chain uses TRBV5-6 and TRBJ1-3, with D unresolved. Germline assignment: CDR1 SGHDT and CDR2 YYEEEE. V was trimmed by 3 bases and J by 6 bases, leaving 16 bases between them. This CDR3 has 15 amino acids. CDR3 sequence reads: CASSSYGLQENTIYF. CDR3 nucleotides: TGTGCCAGCAGCTCCTACGGACTTCAGGAAAACACCATATATTTT.

The chain carries TRBV7-5 and TRBJ1-1; the listed D gene, TRBD1, was not tested against the DNA. TRBV7-5 is classified as a pseudogene. CDR3 length: 16 amino acids. CDR3: CVRSLAPGQGATEAFF. Here the CDR3 DNA reads TGTGTCAGAAGCTTAGCGCCGGGACAGGGGGCCACTGAAGCTTTCTTT.